In this sample, the clone carrying this T cell receptor (beta chain) turned up many times. The sample comes from a study of regulatory T cells in long-lasting Graves disease. V was trimmed by 1 base and J by 5 bases, leaving 6 bases between them. The CDR3 is made up of 13 amino acids. Germline V gene data show CDR1 as SGHTA and CDR2 as FQGNSA. Noted time point: newly diagnosed GD, antithyroid drugs for less than 3 months. PBMC RNA was the source of the TCR library. Patients came through an endocrinology department, and that department was in Xi'an, China. Arm-PCR with iRepertoire HTBI primers amplified the CDR3 regions for these TCR beta libraries. Each CDR3 protein is one row after TCRdb ran MiXCR on the multiplex PCR reads. The sample gives 420,000 or so distinct CDR3 sequences, over 15% of which show up once; about a quarter is in the top ten. This sample also appeared in a second study, on T cells in Graves' hyperthyroidism and ophthalmopathy.

Sequencing was performed on peripheral blood mononuclear cells (PBMCs), taken at new diagnosis, from a patient treated with antithyroid drugs. This clonotype was sampled from a woman under 30 with Graves disease. This chain joins TRBV7-2 and TRBJ2-1; unclear D gene. The CDR3 DNA follows: TGTGCCAGCAGCTTAGTCCTGAACAATGAGCAGTTCTTC. Translating it yields CASSLVLNNEQFF.